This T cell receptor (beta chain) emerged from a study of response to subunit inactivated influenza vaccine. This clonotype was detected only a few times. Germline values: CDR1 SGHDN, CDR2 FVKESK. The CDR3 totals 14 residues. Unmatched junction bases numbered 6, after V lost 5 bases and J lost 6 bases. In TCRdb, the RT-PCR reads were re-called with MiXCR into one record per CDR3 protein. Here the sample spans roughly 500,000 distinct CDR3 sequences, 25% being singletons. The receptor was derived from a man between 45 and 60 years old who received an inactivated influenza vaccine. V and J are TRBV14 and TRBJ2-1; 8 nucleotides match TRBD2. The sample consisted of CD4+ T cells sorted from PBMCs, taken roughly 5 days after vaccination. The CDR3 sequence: CASSEGLASNEQFF. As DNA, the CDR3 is TGTGCCAGCAGCGAAGGACTAGCTTCCAATGAGCAGTTCTTC.